These 24 T cell receptor beta chains came from one sample sequenced in a study of T cells in placental villitis. The immunoSEQ assay was v4. The assay was immunoSEQ multiplex PCR, and TCRdb's table has in-frame clones only and misses some. Among around 3,000 clones listed, more than 60% were seen once. What was sequenced was placental tissue containing maternal and fetal cells. The receptors were gathered from a human patient with infectious villitis; the placental T cells may come from both mother and fetus.

This clone was observed a single time. The genes are TRBV21-1 and TRBJ1-2; the table's TRBD1 call for D was not verified on the DNA. TRBV21-1 is assigned pseudogene status. The CDR3 totals 16 residues. The CDR3: CASSVRVRVTERGYTF. CDR3 bases: TGTGCCAGCAGCGTCAGGGTAAGGGTGACCGAGCGAGGCTACACCTTC.

J is TRBJ1-6 and V is TRBV6-5; 9 bases match TRBD1. The V segment lost 0 bases and the J segment 7 bases; nucleotides outside the gene matches: 1. This CDR3 is built from 15 residues. Germline CDR1 and CDR2: MNHEY and SVGAGI. The CDR3 sequence is CASSYSGQGNSPLHF. For the CDR3, the DNA is TGTGCCAGCAGTTACTCGGGACAGGGAAATTCACCCCTCCACTTT.

CDR3 in amino acids: CASSRQQETQYF. DNA for the CDR3: TGTGCCAGCAGCCGACAGCAAGAGACCCAGTACTTC. The V gene is TRBV3-1 (or the pseudogene TRBV3-2), the J gene TRBJ2-5; TRBD1 might be the D (5 bases). Germline-derived CDR1 and CDR2 are LGHDT and YNNKEL (reference sequence). CDR3 length: 12 amino acids. V was cut by 4 bases and J by 2 bases, with 5 bases left in between.

This chain links TRBV3-1 (or the pseudogene TRBV3-2) with TRBJ1-6; 7 nucleotides align to TRBD1. The J segment lost 10 bases and the V segment lost 3 bases, leaving 6 bases of the junction unmatched. Germline CDR1 is LGHDT and CDR2 is YNNKEL (reference sequence). This CDR3 comprises 14 residues. The chain's CDR3 is CASSQGQSISPLHF. The CDR3 nucleotides are TGTGCCAGCAGCCAGGGACAGAGTATATCACCCCTCCACTTT.

This sequence joins TRBV14 and TRBJ2-3; a weak D match, TRBD2 (6 bases). CDR1 is SGHDN, CDR2 FVKESK, per germline. V was cut by 0 bases and J by 4 bases, with 23 bases left in between. The CDR3 contains 19 residues. CDR3 in DNA: TGTGCCAGCAGCCAAGAGACTTTGTTAGCTACCGGGGGTGCAGATACGCAGTATTTT. Protein: CASSQETLLATGGADTQYF. The full variable domain, completed using reference TRBV14 and TRBJ2-3, is EAGVTQFPSHSVIEKGQTVTLRCDPISGHDNLYWYRRVMGKEIKFLLHFVKESKQDESGMPNNRFLAERTGGTYSTLKVQPAELEDSGVYFCASSQETLLATGGADTQYFGPGTRLTVL.

This clone has just one count. The DNA of the CDR3 is TGTGCCAGCAGTCAGGGCAATCAGCCCCAGCATTTT. This codes for CASSQGNQPQHF. This chain uses TRBV6-5 with TRBJ1-5, with unresolved D. Per germline, CDR1 MNHEY and CDR2 SVGAGI. The CDR3 has 12 amino acids. Between the trimmed V and J ends, which lost 5 bases and 2 bases, there was a span of 4 bases.

The gene calls are TRBV20-1 and TRBJ1-1, with TRBD1 as a possible D gene (6 bases). The germline V gene has CDR1 DFQATT and CDR2 SNEGSKA (reference sequence). V was pared by 7 bases and J by 4 bases, with 7 bases between. The length of the CDR3 is 10 residues. DNA for the CDR3: TGCAGTGTACAGGGCACTGAAGCTTTCTTT. Translation: CSVQGTEAFF.

V gene TRBV30 combines with J gene TRBJ2-3; 11 nucleotides align to TRBD2. The CDR3 sequence is 15 residues long. Looked up from germline, CDR1 is GTSNPN and CDR2 is SVGIG (reference sequence). V dropped 1 base and J dropped 0; count of bases not matched to a gene: 0. The CDR3 region is CAWSGLAGSTDTQYF. For the CDR3, the DNA is TGTGCCTGGAGTGGACTAGCGGGGAGCACAGATACGCAGTATTTT.

The chain is built from TRBV4-2 and TRBJ2-7; D might be TRBD1 (6 bases). This CDR3 has 15 amino acids. V was trimmed by 0 bases and J by 2 bases, leaving 11 bases between them. Germline loops: CDR1 LGHNA, CDR2 YNFKEQ. The chain's CDR3 is CASSQETGPTYEQYF. The CDR3 DNA reads as TGTGCCAGCAGCCAAGAGACAGGTCCAACCTACGAGCAGTACTTC.

This clone was detected a few times. The sample carries other DNA sequences with the same CDR3. The chain recombines TRBV2 with TRBJ1-1; 8 positions agree with TRBD1. The CDR3 spans 13 residues. The germline V gene encodes CDR1 SNHLY and CDR2 FYNNEI. Trimming removed 6 bases from V and 2 bases from J; junction bases left unmatched: 2. CDR3 loop: CASSDRGNTEAFF. CDR3 DNA sequence: TGTGCCAGCAGCGACAGGGGAAACACTGAAGCTTTCTTT.

The chain is built from TRBV30 and TRBJ1-5, with 7 bases fitting TRBD1. CDR3 size: 14 residues. CDR1 GTSNPN and CDR2 SVGIG come from the germline V gene (reference sequence). J lost 5 bases, V lost 3 bases, and 7 bases had no gene match. CDR3 region: CAWSLGGADQPQHF. DNA of the CDR3: TGTGCCTGGAGCCTAGGGGGCGCGGATCAGCCCCAGCATTTT. Combining the CDR3 with reference TRBV30 and TRBJ1-5 gives the whole variable domain SQTIHQWPATLVQPVGSPLSLECTVEGTSNPNLYWYRQAAGRGLQLLFYSVGIGQISSEVPQNLSASRPQDRQFILSSKKLLLSDSGFYLCAWSLGGADQPQHFGDGTRLSIL.

This clone is a singleton in its sample. An end of the junction differs from the germline gene, which may be a read error. V usage is TRBV18 and J usage is TRBJ2-2; D unresolved. Germline V gene lookup returns CDR1 KGHSH and CDR2 LQKENI. The CDR3 loop spans 16 amino acids. CDR3 in amino acids: CVSSPLLGVNTGELFF. CDR3 nucleotide sequence: TGTGTCAGCTCACCCTTGCTAGGTGTGAACACCGGGGAGCTGTTTTTT.

CDR3 residues: CASSLGYEQYV. In DNA form, the CDR3 reads TGTGCCAGCAGTTTGGGGTACGAGCAGTACGTC. The chain joins TRBV28 to TRBJ2-7; D is ambiguous. Germline CDR1 reads MDHEN; CDR2 reads SYDVKM. Trimming removed 3 bases at V and 4 bases at J, with 4 bases between. The CDR3 extends over 11 amino acids.

The chain uses TRBV6-6 and TRBJ2-1; possible D gene TRBD1, 5 bases. V was pared by 0 bases and J by 8 bases, with 5 bases between. Germline values: CDR1 MNHNY, CDR2 SVGAGI (reference sequence). The CDR3 has 12 residues. The CDR3 DNA reads TGTGCCAGCAGTTACTCGGGGCATGAGCAGTTCTTC. It yields the protein CASSYSGHEQFF.

The rearrangement joins TRBV13 to TRBJ1-5; TRBD1 might be the D (5 bases). This CDR3 is 12 amino acids long. Germline CDR1 reads PRHDT; CDR2 reads FYEKMQ (reference sequence). V lost 2 bases, J lost 7 bases, and 6 bases lay in between. The CDR3 reads CASSLRGQPQHF. Here the CDR3 DNA reads TGTGCCAGCAGCTTAAGGGGCCAGCCCCAGCATTTT.

The chain combines TRBV6-1 with TRBJ1-3; 9 nucleotides line up with TRBD1. V trimming: 0 bases; J trimming: 4 bases; junction bases outside the gene matches: 4. CDR3 length: 16 amino acids. Per the germline V gene, CDR1 is MNHNS and CDR2 is SASEGT. Here the CDR3 DNA reads TGTGCCAGCAGTGAAGCGCTAACAGGGGGCGGAAACACCATATATTTT. Translating it yields CASSEALTGGGNTIYF.

The chain has TRBV9 and TRBJ2-2; 7 positions agree with TRBD2. Germline lookup yields CDR1 SGDLS and CDR2 YYNGEE. The J segment lost 4 bases and the V segment lost 4 bases, leaving 7 bases of the junction unmatched. This CDR3 comprises 15 residues. CDR3 amino acids: CASSPRGFRTGELFF. CDR3 coding DNA: TGTGCCAGCAGCCCGCGGGGGTTTCGCACCGGGGAGCTGTTTTTT.

The rearrangement uses TRBV12-5 and TRBJ1-1; D may be TRBD1 (5 bases). The germline V and J ends were trimmed by 7 bases and 3 bases, with 15 bases remaining between them. CDR3 size: 14 residues. Germline V gene lookup returns CDR1 LGHNT and CDR2 FRNRAP. CDR3 coding DNA: TGTGCTAGTGCCTCCCCCCCGGGGGACACTGAAGCTTTCTTT. Residues: CASASPPGDTEAFF.

This chain links TRBV4-1 with TRBJ1-5; a possible D gene is TRBD1 (5 bases). Germline V CDR1 and CDR2: MGHRA, YSYEKL. There are 17 residues in the CDR3. The V end was cut by 2 bases, the J end by 4 bases, with 18 bases between. CDR3 coding DNA: TGCGCCAGCAGCCAAAAGGGGACCTTTGGAGCTAATCAGCCCCAGCATTTT. It translates to CASSQKGTFGANQPQHF.

The chain recombines TRBV12-3 or TRBV12-4 with TRBJ2-7, with D uncertain. The CDR3 runs to 11 residues. V lost 5 bases and J 7 bases, leaving 9 bases between the germline ends. The CDR3: CASSQTWEQYF. The CDR3 region has the DNA TGTGCCAGCAGTCAGACTTGGGAGCAGTACTTC.

V usage is TRBV5-1 and J usage is TRBJ2-1, with D possibly TRBD2 on 5 matching bases. The germline V and J ends were trimmed by 5 bases and 9 bases, with 15 bases remaining between them. This CDR3 region has 13 residues. Germline V gives CDR1 SGHRS, CDR2 YFSETQ. For the CDR3, the DNA is TGCGCCAGCAGACTAGATGTGTCGGCTGAGCAGTTCTTC. Translation gives CASRLDVSAEQFF.

To note about this clone: Other DNA sequences in this sample translate to the same CDR3. The V gene is TRBV10-2, the J gene TRBJ2-7; D is unresolved. Looked up from germline, CDR1 is WSHSY and CDR2 is SAAADI. This CDR3 has 11 residues. Trimming shortened V by 2 bases and J by 3 bases, and 2 bases separated the two germline ends. The CDR3 loop is CASSEIYEQYF. The CDR3 region has the DNA TGCGCCAGCAGTGAGATCTACGAGCAGTACTTC.

This chain joins TRBV5-1 and TRBJ1-1; D might be TRBD1 (5 bases). Germline CDR1 is SGHRS and CDR2 is YFSETQ. V lost 5 bases to trimming and J lost 2 bases, with 7 bases between them. The CDR3 is 12 amino acids. The CDR3 here is CASSRTNTEAFF. DNA of the CDR3: TGCGCCAGCAGTCGGACAAACACTGAAGCTTTCTTT.

This chain links TRBV12-3 or TRBV12-4 with TRBJ2-5; no firm D call. V lost 5 bases and J lost 5, with 3 bases in between. This CDR3 has 10 amino acids. CDR3: CASSSETQYF. The CDR3 nucleotides read TGTGCCAGCAGTAGCGAGACCCAGTACTTC.